The rows below give T cell receptor beta chains drawn from one sample of a study of cytomegalovirus exposure and HLA in healthy donors. The table came from immunoSEQ multiplex PCR; TCRdb's copy has only in-frame clones and leaves some out. Here the sample spans approximately 90,000 clones, more than 60% being singletons. The sample taken for sequencing was PBMCs. The receptors come from a boy younger than 18 in good health and CMV-seronegative. Both conserved end residues are part of each CDR3. Fields, in order: V gene, J gene, clone size, D gene, CDR3 DNA, CDR3 protein. D genes are given only for firm matches. Size tells how often a clone was seen (once, few, many) or the class of an expanded clone, and some rows leave it out.

>TRBV5-6|TRBJ2-3|.|.
TGTGCCAGCAGCTTGGCAGGCATAGATACGCAGTATTTT
CASSLAGIDTQYF
>TRBV29-1|TRBJ1-1|.|.
TGCAGCGTCGAACGGCGGGACACTGAAGCTTTCTTT
CSVERRDTEAFF
>TRBV18|TRBJ1-1|few|.
TGTGCCGGGCACGGGGACACTGAAGCTTTCTTT
CAGHGDTEAFF
>TRBV28|TRBJ2-7|.|TRBD1
TGTGCCAGCAGCGACAGGGGAAGCTACGAGCAGTACTTC
CASSDRGSYEQYF
>TRBV5-6|TRBJ2-2|.|.
TGTGCCAGCAGCTTGGGCGGAGGGACCGGGGAGCTGTTTTTT
CASSLGGGTGELFF
>TRBV19|TRBJ2-1|.|.
TGTGCCAGTAGTATAGTCGGGCTAGCGATAAATGAGCAGTTCTTC
CASSIVGLAINEQFF
>TRBV7-2|TRBJ2-5|.|.
TGTGCCAGCAGCCTACAGGGTGCTCAAGAGACCCAGTACTTC
CASSLQGAQETQYF
>TRBV7-3|TRBJ2-2|.|.
TGTGCCAGCAGCCCTCAGGGGGAGGCCGGGGAGCTGTTTTTT
CASSPQGEAGELFF
>TRBV6-5|TRBJ1-1|.|.
TGTGCCAGCAGTTCCCACCGACAATCCATGAACACTGAAGCTTTCTTT
CASSSHRQSMNTEAFF
>TRBV2|TRBJ2-7|.|TRBD2
TGTGCCAGCAGTGAGCCTAGCGGGAGGGCCTACGAGCAGTACTTC
CASSEPSGRAYEQYF
>TRBV4-3|TRBJ2-1|.|.
TGCGCCAGCAGCCAGAGTCGACCACAGGGCAATGAGCAGTTCTTC
CASSQSRPQGNEQFF
>TRBV30|TRBJ1-6|.|TRBD1
TGTGCCTGGAGTCGGGACAGGGCCATCCAGCCTAATAATTCACCCCTCCACTTT
CAWSRDRAIQPNNSPLHF
>TRBV7-9|TRBJ2-7|.|.
TGTGCCAGCAGCCCGACGAATGGACAGCCCTACGAGCAGTACTTC
CASSPTNGQPYEQYF
>TRBV14|TRBJ2-2|.|.
TGTGCCAGCAGCCTACACAGGGTCCCCGGGGAGCTGTTTTTT
CASSLHRVPGELFF
>TRBV11-1|TRBJ2-7|.|TRBD2
TGTGCCAGCAGCTTCGCCGGGACTAGCGGATACTACGAGCAGTACTTC
CASSFAGTSGYYEQYF
>TRBV9|TRBJ2-3|.|TRBD1
TGTGCCAGCAGCTCTAGGGGACAGGGCGGAGATACGCAGTATTTT
CASSSRGQGGDTQYF
>TRBV6-1|TRBJ2-1|.|.
TGTGCCAGCAGTGGTACAGGTTATAATGAGCAGTTCTTC
CASSGTGYNEQFF
>TRBV15|TRBJ1-5|.|TRBD1
TGTGCCACCAGCACCCCGGGACAGGGGGCGAGTCAGCCCCAGCATTTT
CATSTPGQGASQPQHF
>TRBV14|TRBJ2-7|.|.
TGTGCCAGCAGCCGTTACGGGTCTTTGGACGAGCAGTACTTC
CASSRYGSLDEQYF
>TRBV28|TRBJ1-4|.|TRBD1
TGTGCCAGCAGCCGTATGGTATCCTACTCACAGGGGGTAAATGAAAAACTGTTTTTT
CASSRMVSYSQGVNEKLFF
>TRBV6-1|TRBJ2-2|.|.
TGTGCCAGCACCCCTCTACAGGGCACCGGGGAGCTGTTTTTT
CASTPLQGTGELFF
>TRBV25-1|TRBJ1-2|.|TRBD1
TGTGCCAGCAGTAAGGGACAGGGGGCCCGACTCCATAACTATGGCTACACCTTC
CASSKGQGARLHNYGYTF
>TRBV7-9|TRBJ1-5|few|TRBD1
TGTGCCAGCAGCGTATCCGGGACAGGGTACAATCAGCCCCAGCATTTT
CASSVSGTGYNQPQHF
>TRBV28|TRBJ2-6|few|.
TGTGCCAGCAGTTTGAGGGTCACCGGGGCCAACGTCCTGACTTTC
CASSLRVTGANVLTF
>TRBV2|TRBJ1-5|.|.
TGTGCCAGCACCACAACACAGGAAGCACCCCAGCATTTT
CASTTTQEAPQHF
>TRBV6-1|TRBJ2-1|.|.
TGTGCCAGCGCCCCATCACAGATTACCTACAATGAGCAGTTCTTC
CASAPSQITYNEQFF
>TRBV5-1|TRBJ1-3|few|TRBD1
TGCGCCAGCAGCCAAGGGACAGCCTCTGGAAACACCATATATTTT
CASSQGTASGNTIYF